Presented here are 22 T cell receptor beta chains from one specimen sequenced in a study of blood T cells in healthy people across ages. With a J-beta primer mix and a sample-barcoded 5' primer, a second PCR ran 7 to 11 cycles. TCRdb fed the 5' RACE reads into MiXCR, producing one record per CDR3 protein. The data show over 1,500,000 distinct CDR3 sequences, 49% seen once. Sample: blood. Receptors were obtained from a middle-aged woman in good health.

The sample holds a few counts of this clonotype. The gene calls are TRBV20-1 and TRBJ2-5, with a possible D match to TRBD2 (6 bases). With 2 bases removed from V and 5 bases from J, the gap between germline ends came to 12 bases. Germline V gene lookup returns CDR1 DFQATT and CDR2 SNEGSKA (reference sequence). The CDR3 has 13 residues. DNA of the CDR3: TGCAGTGCTAGACGTCCTAGCGCGGAGACCCAGTACTTC. Its translation: CSARRPSAETQYF.

V gene TRBV6-6 combines with J gene TRBJ1-1; 7 nucleotides match TRBD1. Germline values: CDR1 MNHNY, CDR2 SVGAGI (reference sequence). V shed 4 bases, J shed 4 bases, and the junction held 6 bases outside the gene matches. The CDR3 loop spans 14 amino acids. The chain's CDR3 is CASSSPTGITEAFF. CDR3 DNA sequence: TGTGCCAGCAGTTCCCCGACAGGGATCACTGAAGCTTTCTTT.

This clonotype was detected many times. V is TRBV28 and J is TRBJ2-7; D gene unclear. The CDR3 runs 11 residues. Germline CDR1 MDHEN, CDR2 SYDVKM. Between the trimmed V and J ends, which lost 6 bases and 7 bases, there was a span of 10 bases. CDR3 region: CASSRLREQYF. The CDR3 region has the DNA TGTGCCAGCAGCCGCCTCAGGGAGCAGTACTTC.

V gene TRBV29-1 combines with J gene TRBJ1-4, with 9 positions matching TRBD1. This CDR3 spans 13 amino acids. CDR1 is SQVTM and CDR2 is ANQGSEA in the germline V gene. V lost 2 bases to trimming and J lost 6 bases; unmatched junction nucleotides: 1. CDR3 residues: CSVERQGDEKLFF. CDR3 coding DNA: TGCAGCGTTGAAAGACAGGGGGATGAAAAACTGTTTTTT. The full variable domain, in which reference TRBV29-1 and TRBJ1-4 provide the parts outside the CDR3, is SAVISQKPSRDICQRGTSLTIQCQVDSQVTMMFWYRQQPGQSLTLIATANQGSEATYESGFVIDKFPISRPNLTFSTLTVSNMSPEDSSIYLCSVERQGDEKLFFGSGTQLSVL.

The chain has TRBV7-2 and TRBJ2-1, with 12 nucleotides matching TRBD2. The CDR3 has 15 amino acids. The V gene's germline CDR1 is SGHTA and CDR2 FQGNSA. With 5 bases clipped from V and 7 bases from J, the junction kept 6 bases outside the gene matches. The DNA for the CDR3 is TGTGCCAGCAGCCAGAGACTAGCGGGGGAGAATGAGCAGTTCTTC. Protein sequence: CASSQRLAGENEQFF.

V usage is TRBV28 and J usage is TRBJ2-1; 9 bases fit TRBD2. After removal of 6 bases from V and 9 bases from J, the junction contained 12 bases not matched to a gene. Germline V gene lookup returns CDR1 MDHEN and CDR2 SYDVKM. The CDR3 has 15 amino acids. The CDR3 DNA reads TGTGCCAGCAGGACCGGGACTAGCTTAATGTTTGAGCAGTTCTTC. It encodes CASRTGTSLMFEQFF.

CDR3 DNA: TGCAGTGCTAGAGACCCGGGACAGGGGGGCCCAGATACGCAGTATTTT. Its translation is CSARDPGQGGPDTQYF. The V and J genes are TRBV20-1 and TRBJ2-3; TRBD1 aligns across 11 bases. The trim removed 0 bases at V and 4 bases at J, leaving 6 bases unmatched. The CDR3 has 16 amino acids. In germline, CDR1 is DFQATT, CDR2 SNEGSKA (reference sequence).

This chain links TRBV6-5 with TRBJ2-2, with 7 bases lining up with TRBD2. The junction had 8 bases not matched to a gene; V was cut back by 6 bases and J by 4 bases. There are 15 residues in the CDR3. Per germline, CDR1 MNHEY and CDR2 SVGAGI. The DNA of the CDR3 is TGTGCCAGCAGGACGACTAGCCTGGTCACCGGGGAGCTGTTTTTT. The encoded protein is CASRTTSLVTGELFF.

This chain connects TRBV15 to TRBJ1-5; D is possibly TRBD1 (5 bases). Germline values: CDR1 LNHNV, CDR2 YYDKDF (reference sequence). CDR3 size: 17 residues. Trimming shortened V by 0 bases and J by 0 bases, and 12 bases separated the two germline ends. CDR3 loop: CATSRDGARYSNQPQHF. The CDR3 DNA reads as TGTGCCACCAGCAGAGATGGGGCCCGGTATAGCAATCAGCCCCAGCATTTT.

The chain combines TRBV12-3 or TRBV12-4 with TRBJ2-4; 9 bases map to TRBD1. The trim removed 7 bases at V and 8 bases at J, leaving 9 bases unmatched. The CDR3 length is 14 residues. The CDR3 is CASKIQGAGDIQYF. The CDR3 bases are TGTGCCAGCAAAATACAGGGGGCTGGGGACATTCAGTACTTC.

The rearrangement joins TRBV6-5 to TRBJ2-3, with 9 bases identical to TRBD2. The CDR3 runs 14 residues. J was trimmed by 5 bases and V by 6 bases; bases with no gene match: 6. Per the germline V gene, CDR1 is MNHEY and CDR2 is SVGAGI. The CDR3 region has the DNA TGTGCCAGCAGGAAAAGCGGGGGGATAGATACGCAGTATTTT. This sequence encodes CASRKSGGIDTQYF.

There are a few counts of this clonotype. The chain employs TRBV20-1 and TRBJ2-7, with 7 bases that match TRBD1. CDR1 DFQATT and CDR2 SNEGSKA come from the germline V gene (reference sequence). J gave up 5 bases and V 6 bases, and 16 bases lay outside the gene matches. The CDR3 contains 15 residues. As DNA, the CDR3 is TGCAGTGCCAGGGGGATAATGACAGGGACCCACGAGCAGTACTTC. Its translation is CSARGIMTGTHEQYF.

V usage is TRBV12-3 or TRBV12-4 and J usage is TRBJ2-3, with a possible D match to TRBD1 (6 bases). The V end lost 6 bases, the J end lost 6 bases, and 13 bases lay between the germline ends. This CDR3 is 13 amino acids long. CDR3 sequence: CASSKGHRDTQYF. DNA for the CDR3: TGTGCCAGCAGCAAGGGACATCGGGATACGCAGTATTTT.

The rearrangement joins TRBV20-1 to TRBJ2-7; D is uncertain. The CDR3 loop spans 14 amino acids. Looked up from germline, CDR1 is DFQATT and CDR2 is SNEGSKA (reference sequence). In nucleotides, the CDR3 is TGCCGTGGACCTAAATCCTCCACCGCCTACGAGCAGTACTTC. Its translation: CRGPKSSTAYEQYF.

V and J are TRBV12-3 or TRBV12-4 and TRBJ2-5; 10 bases are shared with TRBD1. The V and J ends lost 6 bases and 11 bases, in that order; junction bases with no gene match: 18. This CDR3 comprises 16 residues. The CDR3 here is CASRWDRGQLGDEQYF. Written as DNA, the CDR3 is TGTGCCAGCAGATGGGACAGGGGACAGTTGGGCGATGAGCAGTACTTC.

The chain recombines TRBV13 with TRBJ2-7, with 8 bases fitting TRBD2. The CDR3 is 16 amino acids. The ends lost 4 bases at V and 3 bases at J; junction bases unmatched: 11. CDR1 and CDR2 from the germline V gene are PRHDT and FYEKMQ (reference sequence). Here the CDR3 reads CASSSFFAGGYYEQYF. Written as DNA, the CDR3 is TGTGCCAGCAGCTCCTTTTTTGCGGGAGGCTACTACGAGCAGTACTTC.

The V call is TRBV6-2 or TRBV6-3, the J call TRBJ2-3, with 7 bases matching TRBD2. V shed 8 bases, J shed 3 bases, and the junction held 14 bases outside the gene matches. This CDR3 spans 16 amino acids. Germline lookup yields CDR1 MNHEY and CDR2 SVGEGT. The CDR3 DNA is TGTGCCAGCTATACGACTAAGCGGGGAGATACAGATACGCAGTATTTT. Residues: CASYTTKRGDTDTQYF.

The V and J genes are TRBV5-6 and TRBJ2-7, with D perhaps matching TRBD1 (5 bases). Germline CDR1 and CDR2: SGHDT and YYEEEE. This CDR3 comprises 15 residues. Trimming stripped 6 bases from V and 4 bases from J, with 20 bases between. CDR3 nucleotides: TGTGCCAGCAACCTTTTTGCGATCGACAGATACGAGCAGTACTTC. It is translated as CASNLFAIDRYEQYF. Filled out from reference TRBV5-6 and TRBJ2-7, the complete variable domain reads DAGVTQSPTHLIKTRGQQVTLRCSPKSGHDTVSWYQQALGQGPQFIFQYYEEEERQRGNFPDRFSGHQFPNYSSELNVNALLLGDSALYLCASNLFAIDRYEQYFGPGTRLTVT.

This clonotype was observed a few times. The DNA of the CDR3 is TGTGCCAGCAGTTCCCCGACGGGGGGATTGAACATTCAGTACTTC. Amino acids: CASSSPTGGLNIQYF. The chain combines TRBV28 with TRBJ2-4; 7 nucleotides line up with TRBD2. CDR3 size: 15 residues. J gave up 7 bases and V 4 bases, and 10 bases lay outside the gene matches. CDR1 and CDR2 from the germline V gene are MDHEN and SYDVKM.

The genes are TRBV7-2 and TRBJ2-3; D gene unclear. The CDR3 runs to 17 residues. Looked up from germline, CDR1 is SGHTA and CDR2 is FQGNSA. V was pared by 1 base and J by 2 bases, with 16 bases between. The CDR3 nucleotides read TGTGCCAGCAGCTTAGGGCACGGATTTTTCCCCACAGATACGCAGTATTTT. The encoded protein is CASSLGHGFFPTDTQYF.

The rearrangement joins TRBV27 to TRBJ1-4; the D gene is possibly TRBD1 (5 bases). Germline loops: CDR1 MNHEY, CDR2 SMNVEV (reference sequence). Trimming pared 6 bases from V and 0 bases from J, leaving 11 bases between. The CDR3 length is 15 residues. CDR3 loop: CASSSDSPTNEKLFF. The CDR3 DNA follows: TGTGCCAGCAGCTCCGACAGTCCAACTAATGAAAAACTGTTTTTT.

This clonotype was seen a handful of times. The chain combines TRBV2 with TRBJ2-5, with D maybe TRBD1 (6 bases). Germline V lookup: CDR1 SNHLY, CDR2 FYNNEI. The CDR3 loop spans 14 amino acids. Trimming cost V 4 bases and J 6 bases, with 15 bases left between them. This CDR3 is CASSVARGVKTQYF. The CDR3 DNA is TGTGCCAGCAGTGTAGCCAGGGGCGTGAAGACCCAGTACTTC.